This passage covers 28 T cell receptor beta chains from one sample sequenced in a study of cytomegalovirus exposure and HLA in healthy donors. Use of 60 Vbeta and 13 Jbeta primers characterized the PCR. Sequenced by immunoSEQ multiplex PCR; TCRdb stores in-frame clones only, minus some. Of about 180,000 clones in the sample, 80% were seen once. Input material: PBMCs. The source is a girl between 10 and 17 years old in good health and CMV-seropositive.

V gene TRBV5-1 combines with J gene TRBJ1-2; D not certain. Germline V gene data show CDR1 as SGHRS and CDR2 as YFSETQ. The CDR3 extends over 15 amino acids. Trimming shortened V by 4 bases and J by 7 bases, and 20 bases separated the two germline ends. The CDR3 reads CASSGEAPPRSGYTF. The CDR3 DNA follows: TGCGCCAGCAGCGGCGAGGCGCCGCCGAGGTCTGGCTACACCTTC.

The chain uses TRBV6-5 and TRBJ2-2, with TRBD1 matching 9 bases. In germline, CDR1 is MNHEY, CDR2 SVGAGI. Germline trimming cut 0 bases from V and 6 bases from J; bases unmatched to any gene: 2. The CDR3 is 15 residues long. In DNA, the CDR3 is TGTGCCAGCAGTTACTCGGGACAGGGCGCCGGGGAGCTGTTTTTT. This gives the protein CASSYSGQGAGELFF.

This clone turned up a few times. The CDR3 protein is CASSRAGTAFYEQYF. For the CDR3, the DNA is TGTGCCAGCAGCCGCGCCGGGACAGCCTTCTACGAGCAGTACTTC. The chain uses TRBV16 and TRBJ2-7; 7 positions agree with TRBD1. Germline V gene sequence: CDR1 KGHSY, CDR2 FQNENV. This CDR3 spans 15 amino acids. V dropped 4 bases and J dropped 3; count of bases not matched to a gene: 9.

The chain links TRBV2 to TRBJ1-4, with TRBD1 as a possible D gene (6 bases). CDR3 length equals 16 residues. Germline CDR1 and CDR2: SNHLY and FYNNEI. Trimming left V 6 bases short and J 0 bases short, with 14 bases between. CDR3 nucleotides: TGTGCCAGCAGCCCTAGGACAGACCCAACTAATGAAAAACTGTTTTTT. Translation: CASSPRTDPTNEKLFF.

This clone was counted between two and nine times. This chain joins TRBV5-1 and TRBJ2-6, with 7 bases lining up with TRBD1. Germline CDR1 reads SGHRS; CDR2 reads YFSETQ. This CDR3 region has 16 residues. V shed 4 bases and J 0 bases; nucleotides not matched to a gene: 4. The CDR3 spells CASSRDSNSGANVLTF. For the CDR3, the DNA is TGCGCCAGCAGCCGGGACAGCAACTCTGGGGCCAACGTCCTGACTTTC.

This clone showed up just a few times. The chain has TRBV5-1 and TRBJ1-2; no firm D call. The germline V gene has CDR1 SGHRS and CDR2 YFSETQ. V was clipped by 0 bases and J by 6 bases, with 15 bases between them. This CDR3 contains 15 residues. The CDR3 region has the DNA TGCGCCAGCAGCTTGGAACAGACCGGACTGAATGGCTACACCTTC. Encoded protein: CASSLEQTGLNGYTF. Together with reference TRBV5-1 and TRBJ1-2, the CDR3 gives the full variable domain: KAGVTQTPRYLIKTRGQQVTLSCSPISGHRSVSWYQQTPGQGLQFLFEYFSETQRNKGNFPGRFSGRQFSNSRSEMNVSTLELGDSALYLCASSLEQTGLNGYTFGSGTRLTVV.

The chain employs TRBV21-1 and TRBJ2-7; the table gives TRBD1 as D, unverified against the DNA. TRBV21-1 is recorded as a pseudogene. The CDR3 contains 12 residues. The CDR3 is CASSSSGYEQYF. The CDR3 bases are TGTGCCAGCAGCTCCTCAGGCTACGAGCAGTACTTC.

The J gene is TRBJ1-4, the V gene TRBV4-1, with D perhaps matching TRBD1 (5 bases). Germline lookup yields CDR1 MGHRA and CDR2 YSYEKL. This CDR3 contains 15 residues. V was trimmed by 4 bases and J by 7 bases, leaving 16 bases between them. Written as DNA, the CDR3 is TGCGCCAGCAGCCCCCTCGGCCAGGGTGCTGAAAAACTGTTTTTT. This sequence encodes CASSPLGQGAEKLFF.

The chain recombines TRBV28 with TRBJ1-2; D gene uncertain. Germline V gene sequence: CDR1 MDHEN, CDR2 SYDVKM. The ends were cut back, 7 bases at V and 6 bases at J, with 15 bases in the middle. The CDR3 sequence is 13 residues long. CDR3 in amino acids: CASTEPPANGYTF. CDR3 coding DNA: TGTGCCAGCACCGAGCCCCCTGCTAATGGCTACACCTTC.

The J gene is TRBJ1-1, the V gene TRBV4-1; 7 positions match TRBD1. The CDR3 length is 14 residues. Looked up from germline, CDR1 is MGHRA and CDR2 is YSYEKL. V trimming: 4 bases; J trimming: 1 base; junction bases outside the gene matches: 3. CDR3 bases: TGCGCCAGCAGCCCTGGGGACAGGAACACTGAAGCTTTCTTT. This encodes CASSPGDRNTEAFF.

The CDR3 spells CSVEATGQGMTGANVLTF. The CDR3 DNA follows: TGCAGCGTTGAAGCAACAGGACAGGGGATGACTGGGGCCAACGTCCTGACTTTC. The genes are TRBV29-1 and TRBJ2-6; 9 bases align to TRBD1. Trimming took 1 base from V and 2 from J; bases not matched to a gene: 9. CDR3 length equals 18 residues. Germline assignment: CDR1 SQVTM and CDR2 ANQGSEA. The full variable domain, rest sourced from reference TRBV29-1 and TRBJ2-6, is SAVISQKPSRDICQRGTSLTIQCQVDSQVTMMFWYRQQPGQSLTLIATANQGSEATYESGFVIDKFPISRPNLTFSTLTVSNMSPEDSSIYLCSVEATGQGMTGANVLTFGAGSRLTVL.

This sequence joins TRBV6-1 and TRBJ1-2; D might be TRBD1 (6 bases). The CDR3 covers 14 residues. CDR1 MNHNS and CDR2 SASEGT come from the germline V gene. The V end lost 2 bases, the J end lost 2 bases, and 9 bases lay between the germline ends. The chain's CDR3 is CASSEWQGNYGYTF. CDR3 sequence (DNA): TGTGCCAGCAGTGAATGGCAGGGGAACTATGGCTACACCTTC.

The chain is built from TRBV7-2 and TRBJ2-1; 8 bases match TRBD2. The CDR3 is 16 amino acids. Germline V gives CDR1 SGHTA, CDR2 FQGNSA. Trimming removed 2 bases from V and 8 bases from J; junction bases left unmatched: 11. The CDR3 is CASSLRASGSRDEQFF. DNA for the CDR3: TGTGCCAGCAGCTTACGCGCTAGCGGGTCCCGCGATGAGCAGTTCTTC.

The V and J genes are TRBV4-3 and TRBJ2-1; D is perhaps TRBD2 (6 bases). Germline V gives CDR1 LGHNA, CDR2 YSLEER. The V end lost 0 bases, the J end lost 1 base, and 13 bases lay between the germline ends. The length of the CDR3 is 17 residues. The CDR3 spells CASSQEADGSSYNEQFF. The CDR3 DNA follows: TGCGCCAGCAGCCAAGAAGCCGACGGGAGTTCCTACAATGAGCAGTTCTTC.

This clone was seen only a few times. The J gene is TRBJ2-2, the V gene TRBV6-5; the match to TRBD2 covers 13 bases. Germline CDR1 is MNHEY and CDR2 is SVGAGI. The V segment lost 6 bases and the J segment 6 bases; nucleotides outside the gene matches: 4. The CDR3 covers 15 residues. CDR3 sequence (DNA): TGTGCCAGCAGCGGGACTAGCGGGGCTGCCGGGGAGCTGTTTTTT. Translated: CASSGTSGAAGELFF.

The gene calls are TRBV5-4 and TRBJ2-7, with D uncertain. The CDR3 spans 13 residues. V lost 1 base and J 0 bases, leaving 5 bases between the germline ends. Germline V gene sequence: CDR1 SGHNT, CDR2 YYREEE (reference sequence). The CDR3 nucleotides read TGTGCCAGCAGCTTGACAGACTCCTACGAGCAGTACTTC. It specifies CASSLTDSYEQYF.

This clone has a single count. The chain combines TRBV7-6 with TRBJ2-3, with no clear D. Trimming left V 5 bases short and J 0 bases short, with 15 bases between. The CDR3 runs 16 residues. Germline V gene sequence: CDR1 SGHVS, CDR2 FNYEAQ. This CDR3 is CASSPGPVTSTDTQYF. CDR3 DNA sequence: TGTGCCAGCAGCCCGGGTCCGGTCACCAGCACAGATACGCAGTATTTT.

J is TRBJ2-2 and V is TRBV5-6; D is unresolved. From germline, CDR1 is SGHDT and CDR2 YYEEEE. There are 17 residues in the CDR3. V gave up 1 base and J gave up 2 bases, with 15 bases separating them. CDR3 in amino acids: CASSLRAPRNNTGELFF. The CDR3 bases are TGTGCCAGCAGCTTGCGAGCCCCAAGAAATAACACCGGGGAGCTGTTTTTT.

V gene TRBV5-1 combines with J gene TRBJ2-3, with 9 bases aligning to TRBD2. The V and J ends lost 0 bases and 6 bases, in that order; junction bases with no gene match: 14. Germline V gene sequence: CDR1 SGHRS, CDR2 YFSETQ. This CDR3 contains 18 residues. CDR3: CASSLEAGGPFKTDTQYF. CDR3 sequence (DNA): TGCGCCAGCAGCTTGGAAGCGGGAGGACCCTTTAAGACGGATACGCAGTATTTT.

This clone was observed once. The rearrangement uses TRBV4-1 and TRBJ1-2, with D perhaps matching TRBD1 (6 bases). In germline, CDR1 is MGHRA, CDR2 YSYEKL. V shed 2 bases and J shed 2 bases, with 15 bases lying between them. The CDR3 extends over 16 amino acids. The CDR3 DNA follows: TGCGCCAGCAGCCAACCCCCGCGGGGGCTGAACTATGGCTACACCTTC. Encoded protein: CASSQPPRGLNYGYTF.

This clone occurred once. The rearrangement joins TRBV29-1 to TRBJ2-3; a weak D match, TRBD2 (6 bases). This CDR3 is built from 17 residues. Trimming shortened V by 4 bases and J by 2 bases, and 22 bases separated the two germline ends. In germline, CDR1 is SQVTM, CDR2 ANQGSEA. The CDR3 nucleotides read TGCAGCGTTGGGGGAGCAAAGCGGGCCTCTTTCACAGATACGCAGTATTTT. Encoded protein: CSVGGAKRASFTDTQYF.

This chain uses TRBV15 with TRBJ1-2; TRBD1 matches at 7 bases. Germline V gene data show CDR1 as LNHNV and CDR2 as YYDKDF (reference sequence). CDR3 length: 14 amino acids. V lost 5 bases, J lost 4 bases, and 7 bases stayed unmatched. The CDR3 sequence is CATSRTGVAYGYTF. In DNA, the CDR3 is TGTGCCACCAGCCGAACAGGGGTCGCCTATGGCTACACCTTC.

The chain couples TRBV9 to TRBJ1-2; maybe TRBD1 (5 bases). The germline gives CDR1 SGDLS, CDR2 YYNGEE. The V end lost 0 bases, the J end lost 9 bases, and 18 bases lay between the germline ends. The CDR3 is 15 residues long. CDR3 nucleotides: TGTGCCAGCAGCGTAGAAGCCGGGGGACTGTCTCGCTACACCTTC. This codes for CASSVEAGGLSRYTF.

This chain uses TRBV30 with TRBJ2-2; 7 bases agree with TRBD1. The CDR3 covers 12 residues. With 4 bases clipped from V and 7 bases from J, the junction kept 3 bases outside the gene matches. Germline loops: CDR1 GTSNPN, CDR2 SVGIG (reference sequence). The CDR3 protein is CAWTGTVGELFF. CDR3 DNA sequence: TGTGCCTGGACCGGGACAGTCGGGGAGCTGTTTTTT.

CDR3 sequence reads: CASSQAEGLGTEAFF. The CDR3 bases are TGCGCCAGCAGCCAAGCGGAGGGGCTTGGGACTGAAGCTTTCTTT. The V gene is TRBV4-1, the J gene TRBJ1-1, with a possible D match to TRBD1 (5 bases). CDR1 and CDR2 from the germline V gene are MGHRA and YSYEKL. Trimming took off 1 base at V and 5 bases at J, with 14 bases between the two ends. The CDR3 has 15 amino acids.

Comment on this clone: One end of the junction varies from germline; a read error may be responsible. The chain links TRBV7-7 to TRBJ2-7; a weak D match, TRBD2 (6 bases). Germline assignment: CDR1 SSHAT and CDR2 FNYEAQ (reference sequence). The CDR3 length is 13 residues. The CDR3 nucleotides are TGTGCTAGCAGCCCCGGACGGGAGTACGAGCAGTACTTC. The encoded protein is CASSPGREYEQYF.

The chain uses TRBV7-9 and TRBJ2-2, with 7 bases lining up with TRBD2. The CDR3 spans 15 residues. Germline assignment: CDR1 SEHNR and CDR2 FQNEAQ (reference sequence). Trimming removed 2 bases from V and 4 bases from J; junction bases left unmatched: 4. CDR3 bases: TGTGCCAGCAGCTTAAGGCGGGAGCGCACCGGGGAGCTGTTTTTT. Its translation: CASSLRRERTGELFF.

The chain uses TRBV5-1 and TRBJ1-3; D gene unclear. Germline CDR1 reads SGHRS; CDR2 reads YFSETQ. V lost 0 bases to trimming and J lost 4 bases, with 5 bases between them. CDR3 size: 13 residues. CDR3 sequence: CASSLDGGNTIYF. DNA of the CDR3: TGCGCCAGCAGCTTGGACGGGGGAAACACCATATATTTT.